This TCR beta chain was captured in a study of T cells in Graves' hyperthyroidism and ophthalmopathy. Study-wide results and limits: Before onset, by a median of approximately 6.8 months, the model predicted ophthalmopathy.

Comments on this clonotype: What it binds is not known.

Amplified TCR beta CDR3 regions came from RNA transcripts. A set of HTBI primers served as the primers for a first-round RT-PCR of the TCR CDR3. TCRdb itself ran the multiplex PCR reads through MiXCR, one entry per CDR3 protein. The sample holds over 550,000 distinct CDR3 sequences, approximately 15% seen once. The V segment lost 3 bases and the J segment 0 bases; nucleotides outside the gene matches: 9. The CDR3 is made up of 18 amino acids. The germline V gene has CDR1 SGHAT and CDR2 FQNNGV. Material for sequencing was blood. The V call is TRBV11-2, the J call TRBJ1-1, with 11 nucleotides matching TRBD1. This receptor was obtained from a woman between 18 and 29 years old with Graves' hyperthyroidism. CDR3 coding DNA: TGTGCCAGCAGCTTGGGTCTAGGGACAGGGGGGATGAACACTGAAGCTTTCTTT. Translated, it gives CASSLGLGTGGMNTEAFF.